A single T cell receptor (beta chain) is shown here with its context. Its antigen is as yet unknown. Trimming at V came to 3 bases and at J to 1 base, leaving 3 bases not matched to a gene. CDR3 length: 15 amino acids. The germline V gene encodes CDR1 LNHDA and CDR2 SQIVND (reference sequence). The data originate from a study of cytomegalovirus exposure and HLA in healthy donors. General study points: In vitro assays verified that a few CMV-associated chains recognized CMV antigens specifically. Donors belonging to an Asian-associated ancestry cluster reportedly showed fewer N-insertions in productive TCRs than the roughly 680-donor mean, according to what a later analysis found.

The PCR had 60 Vbeta and 13 Jbeta primers. Sequenced by immunoSEQ multiplex PCR; TCRdb stores in-frame clones only, minus some. The table lists under 200,000 clones, approximately 84% of them singletons, with around 4% in the top ten. Material: PBMCs. The source of this sequence is a man aged 50 to 60 in good health and CMV-seronegative. This sequence joins TRBV19 and TRBJ1-5; 7 bases align to TRBD1. The CDR3 region has the DNA TGTGCCAGTAGTATGCGGGACAGAAGCAATCAGCCCCAGCATTTT. Encoded protein: CASSMRDRSNQPQHF.